This T cell receptor (beta chain) came from a study of beta chain features in type 1 diabetes (dated by TCRdb to the late 2010s). Notes on the research overall: Patients and healthy donors did not differ in mean age, gender distribution, total cell number or subset yield. Whereas all 30 or so donors provided naive and central memory subsets, regulatory and stem cell-like memory subsets were isolated from just 8 patients and roughly 8 healthy donors. In the study, TCRB repertoires of sorted circulating CD4+ T cell subsets from recently diagnosed type 1 diabetes patients were compared with those of matched healthy donors. A total of around 110,000,000 sorted cells were examined across all samples, and RNA yield correlated strongly with the number of cells per subset. Paper-wide results and their limitations: The naive, central memory and regulatory TCRB repertoires appeared to resemble one another more closely among patients than among healthy donors. A moderate but significant shortening of TCRB CDR3 length was observed in type 1 diabetes patients in all four CD4+ subsets. Because small numbers of individuals were included in the HLA sub-analyses, any influence of HLA type on TCRB rearrangement was left unresolved. PCR may preferentially amplify shorter templates, but because patient and control samples were amplified and corrected together, any resulting skew would affect both groups equally. Patients with type 1 diabetes made fewer insertions and deleted more nucleotides at VDJ recombination sites, implying thymic rearrangement abnormalities. Because cDNA was sequenced instead of genomic DNA, activated cells with high expression could be over-represented, although the groups did not differ in activation or CD3 levels.

With regard to this clone: Its antigen remains undetermined. The junction departs from germline at one end; a sequencing error may be responsible.

Each donor gave one peripheral blood draw, roughly 110 mL on average, collected into heparinised tubes. A BD FACSAria II and a panel including CD45RO, CCR7, CD25, CD127, CD95 and CD27 were used to sort naive, central memory, regulatory and stem cell-like memory CD4+ T cells. Purity was above 95% for every sorted population. PBMCs were separated immediately by Lymphoprep density gradient centrifugation and were stained directly, without being cultured. Samples were stained and sorted in pairs, with one healthy donor and one patient per experiment, so that batch effects were minimized. Taken from the germline V gene (reference sequence), the CDR1 and CDR2 loops are GTSNPN and SVGIG. The CDR3 sequence holds 13 residues, the cysteine and phenylalanine included. Of the read, only the CDR3 DNA is kept; its 39 bases are in frame from base 1. The entire isolated RNA was reverse transcribed using the High Capacity cDNA Reverse Transcription Kit, and thus expressed TCRB transcripts were sequenced. Naive, central memory and regulatory T cell samples underwent deep immunoSEQ sequencing, averaging around 4 million total reads per sample. After sorted cells were lysed in RLT buffer, RNA was extracted with DNase-treated RNeasy Micro or Mini kits, with the choice depending on cell number. Each cell subset was processed on its own to prevent cross-contamination, while patient and healthy donor samples were processed together. Using the immunoSEQ multiplex PCR, TCRB sequences were amplified from cDNA into 87-bp fragments spanning the CDR3 region. Sequencing of the amplicons was done on the Illumina HiSeq platform. Per the authors' processing: PCR bias was corrected computationally using synthetic template baselines, and reads within Hamming distance 2 were collapsed, with unmergeable singletons discarded. By aligning reads against IMGT, V, D and J genes, CDR3 length, and insertions or deletions at six rearrangement sites were assigned. Within each subset, clonotype counts were normalized to sorted cell number, and only after that were true diversity and Gini coefficients computed with the tcR R package. Repertoire sharing was quantified using the overlap coefficient calculated on TCRB nucleotide sequences. As a proxy for the pre-selection repertoire, out-of-frame TCRB sequences from naive cells were analyzed. Drawn from immuneACCESS, this table holds only the in-frame rearrangements with V and J called that TCRdb kept. Clones are partly lost; checked studies trace under half to an unresolved V gene and leave the rest unexplained. That table gives V, J and clone size, and the DNA gave D and trimming. This sample is represented by a few hundred thousand clones; roughly 10% of them were singletons. Around 0.015% of the sample is taken by the ten largest.

This receptor was obtained from a man under 40 with type 1 diabetes. This receptor chain uses TRBV30 and TRBJ2-7; TRBD1 agrees with 9 junctional bases. Sequencing was performed on naive CD4+ T cells from blood. In the paper's terms, the cell subset or site label means: true naive CD4+ T cells. The CDR3 reads as follows: CAWSVLGEGTGNF. In nucleotide form, the sequence is TGTGCCTGGAGTGTACTGGGGGAAGGGACAGGGAATTTC.